This entry lists 27 T cell receptor beta chains sequenced from one sample in a study of CD8 T cell repertoires and HIV-1 epitope variants. Here immunoSEQ multiplex PCR was the method, and the copy in TCRdb shows in-frame clones only, minus some. The table lists approximately 90,000 clones, roughly four fifths of them singletons. The source material was uncultured baseline CD8+ T cells from peripheral blood mononuclear cells (PBMCs). The receptors derive from a male donor with HIV.

This clone was detected once. The rearrangement links TRBV30 to TRBJ2-1, with D tentatively TRBD1 (6 bases). Between the trimmed V and J ends, which lost 4 bases and 8 bases, there was a span of 18 bases. CDR1 GTSNPN and CDR2 SVGIG come from the germline V gene (reference sequence). The CDR3 consists of 14 residues. The CDR3 reads CAWIWEQGSDEQFF. In DNA, the CDR3 is TGTGCCTGGATTTGGGAACAGGGTAGCGATGAGCAGTTCTTC. Combining the CDR3 with reference TRBV30 and TRBJ2-1 gives the whole variable domain SQTIHQWPATLVQPVGSPLSLECTVEGTSNPNLYWYRQAAGRGLQLLFYSVGIGQISSEVPQNLSASRPQDRQFILSSKKLLLSDSGFYLCAWIWEQGSDEQFFGPGTRLTVL.

The table lists this clone with a few counts. The chain couples TRBV28 to TRBJ1-1, with a tentative D call TRBD1 (6 bases). In germline, CDR1 is MDHEN, CDR2 SYDVKM. Trimming cost V 5 bases and J 0 bases, with 13 bases left between them. The CDR3 runs to 15 residues. DNA for the CDR3: TGTGCCAGCAGTGTCCGACAGGAGCTGAACACTGAAGCTTTCTTT. As protein: CASSVRQELNTEAFF.

This clone was observed a few times. V is TRBV4-2 and J is TRBJ1-2; TRBD1 is a possible D gene (6 bases). The CDR3 runs to 17 residues. V lost 0 bases and J 5 bases, leaving 19 bases between the germline ends. Germline CDR1 LGHNA, CDR2 YNFKEQ. CDR3 coding DNA: TGTGCCAGCAGCCAAGATAGCGGAGACAGGAAAATTTATGGCTACACCTTC. Its translation: CASSQDSGDRKIYGYTF.

The V gene is TRBV2, the J gene TRBJ2-1; D is possibly TRBD2 (5 bases). Germline CDR1 reads SNHLY; CDR2 reads FYNNEI. There are 15 residues in the CDR3. V was clipped by 2 bases and J by 0 bases, with 8 bases between them. CDR3: CASSEMSGSYNEQFF. In DNA, the CDR3 is TGTGCCAGCAGTGAAATGAGCGGCTCCTACAATGAGCAGTTCTTC.

This clone was counted between two and nine times. This chain links TRBV7-3 with TRBJ2-2, with 13 bases matching TRBD2. The germline gives CDR1 SGHTA, CDR2 FQGTGA. CDR3 size: 16 residues. Losses at the gene ends were 5 bases for V and 4 bases for J; bases not matched to a gene: 4. As DNA, the CDR3 is TGTGCCAGCAGCCCGAGGACTAGCGGGAGCACCGGGGAGCTGTTTTTT. Amino acid sequence: CASSPRTSGSTGELFF.

Ten or more counts support this clone. The CDR3 nucleotides read TGTGCCAGCAGCCCTCCGGGACTAGCGGGAGCCGGGGAGCTGTTTTTT. It yields the protein CASSPPGLAGAGELFF. This chain links TRBV2 with TRBJ2-2; the match to TRBD2 covers 14 bases. V lost 6 bases and J lost 6; bases outside the gene matches: 6. This CDR3 comprises 16 residues. CDR1 and CDR2 from the germline V gene are SNHLY and FYNNEI.

This chain connects TRBV19 to TRBJ1-5, with a possible D match to TRBD1 (5 bases). In germline, CDR1 is LNHDA, CDR2 SQIVND (reference sequence). V lost 5 bases and J lost 5, with 19 bases in between. The CDR3 sequence is 16 residues long. The CDR3 bases are TGTGCCAGTAGTGGGACCTGGGGGGACGGATATCAGCCCCAGCATTTT. As protein: CASSGTWGDGYQPQHF.

This sequence joins TRBV4-2 and TRBJ1-2, with 11 bases that match TRBD1. The junction had 4 bases not matched to a gene; V was cut back by 4 bases and J by 3 bases. CDR3 length: 15 residues. The germline gives CDR1 LGHNA, CDR2 YNFKEQ. The CDR3 loop reads CASSPGQGVDYGYTF. In nucleotides, the CDR3 is TGTGCCAGCAGCCCGGGACAGGGGGTCGACTATGGCTACACCTTC.

V usage is TRBV14 and J usage is TRBJ1-1, with TRBD1 matching over 7 bases. The CDR3 spans 14 residues. Germline assignment: CDR1 SGHDN and CDR2 FVKESK. V lost 4 bases and J lost 7; bases outside the gene matches: 9. The CDR3 loop is CASSRSTGMVEAFF. The DNA for the CDR3 is TGTGCCAGCAGCCGATCGACAGGGATGGTTGAAGCTTTCTTT. The entire variable domain, with the rest obtained from reference TRBV14 and TRBJ1-1, is as follows: EAGVTQFPSHSVIEKGQTVTLRCDPISGHDNLYWYRRVMGKEIKFLLHFVKESKQDESGMPNNRFLAERTGGTYSTLKVQPAELEDSGVYFCASSRSTGMVEAFFGQGTRLTVV.

This clone was seen only once. The rearrangement links TRBV19 to TRBJ2-2; possibly TRBD1 or TRBD2 for D (5 bases each). There are 18 residues in the CDR3. Looked up from germline, CDR1 is LNHDA and CDR2 is SQIVND (reference sequence). Trimming cost V 3 bases and J 1 base, with 18 bases left between them. The CDR3 nucleotides are TGTGCCAGTAGTATTTTAGGGACCGGCCAAAAGAACACCGGGGAGCTGTTTTTT. Translating gives CASSILGTGQKNTGELFF.

The chain is built from TRBV7-9 and TRBJ1-5, with 7 bases identical to TRBD1. CDR3 length: 14 residues. Germline trimming cut 4 bases from V and 3 bases from J; bases unmatched to any gene: 3. Germline assignment: CDR1 SEHNR and CDR2 FQNEAQ (reference sequence). DNA of the CDR3: TGTGCCAGCAGCTCCGGGACAGACAATCAGCCCCAGCATTTT. This encodes CASSSGTDNQPQHF.

The CDR3, as DNA: TGTGCCAGCAGTTACGGGACTAGCTTAACCTACGAGCAGTACTTC. It specifies CASSYGTSLTYEQYF. The rearrangement joins TRBV6-5 to TRBJ2-7, with 9 positions matching TRBD2. V was clipped by 2 bases and J by 2 bases; unmatched bases: 4. Germline V gene data show CDR1 as MNHEY and CDR2 as SVGAGI. CDR3 length: 15 residues.

J is TRBJ1-1 and V is TRBV4-1; perhaps TRBD1 as D (6 bases). The CDR3 extends over 17 amino acids. CDR1 and CDR2 (germline): MGHRA, YSYEKL. V shed 1 base and J shed 3 bases, with 18 bases lying between them. CDR3 amino acids: CASSQGTVGGAHTEAFF. CDR3 nucleotide sequence: TGCGCCAGCAGCCAAGGAACGGTCGGGGGGGCGCACACTGAAGCTTTCTTT.

The rearrangement links TRBV7-2 to TRBJ2-7; 11 positions agree with TRBD2. V trimming: 2 bases; J trimming: 2 bases; junction bases outside the gene matches: 5. The CDR3 has 16 residues. From germline, CDR1 is SGHTA and CDR2 FQGNSA. CDR3 nucleotides: TGTGCCAGCAGCTTATTGGGGGGACTAGCGGCCTACGAGCAGTACTTC. As protein: CASSLLGGLAAYEQYF.

There are a few counts of this clone. This CDR3 reads CASSTGVWNTEAFF. The CDR3 DNA is TGTGCCAGTAGCACCGGGGTCTGGAACACTGAAGCTTTCTTT. The chain couples TRBV19 to TRBJ1-1; D unresolved. Trimming removed 6 bases at V and 1 base at J, with 12 bases between. Germline CDR1 is LNHDA and CDR2 is SQIVND (reference sequence). The CDR3 extends over 14 amino acids.

The chain combines TRBV13 with TRBJ2-7, with 9 positions matching TRBD2. V dropped 5 bases and J dropped 4; count of bases not matched to a gene: 9. The germline V gene has CDR1 PRHDT and CDR2 FYEKMQ (reference sequence). The CDR3 runs to 15 residues. This chain's CDR3 is CASSPSGAGGYEQYF. The CDR3 DNA reads as TGTGCCAGCAGCCCCTCGGGGGCGGGGGGGTACGAGCAGTACTTC.

In this sample, this clone turned up a few times. The chain combines TRBV28 with TRBJ1-1; tentative D call: TRBD1 (6 bases). The CDR3 is made up of 12 amino acids. The germline V gene has CDR1 MDHEN and CDR2 SYDVKM. Trimming removed 5 bases from V and 9 bases from J, with 13 bases in between. The CDR3 coding sequence is TGTGCCAGCAGTGTAACAGGGAGGAAAGCTTTCTTT. Amino acid sequence: CASSVTGRKAFF.

By sample fraction, this clone is medium-sized (0.01 to 0.1%). The V call is TRBV28, the J call TRBJ2-7, with 11 bases fitting TRBD1. CDR1 MDHEN and CDR2 SYDVKM come from the germline V gene. The junction had 9 bases not matched to a gene; V was cut back by 3 bases and J by 2 bases. This CDR3 comprises 17 residues. CDR3 coding DNA: TGTGCCAGCAGTTTCAGGGGGACAGGGGGTCATACCTACGAGCAGTACTTC. Its protein is CASSFRGTGGHTYEQYF.

This clone was seen many times. This chain joins TRBV6-5 and TRBJ2-2, with no clear D. CDR3 length equals 13 residues. V lost 1 base, J lost 6 bases, and 6 bases lay in between. Germline values: CDR1 MNHEY, CDR2 SVGAGI. CDR3 loop: CASSYFSAGELFF. The CDR3, as DNA: TGTGCCAGCAGTTACTTCTCTGCCGGGGAGCTGTTTTTT.

This clone was picked up one time. The chain carries TRBV19 and TRBJ1-3; D unclear. This CDR3 region has 16 residues. Trimming removed 3 bases at V and 0 bases at J, with 12 bases between. Germline values: CDR1 LNHDA, CDR2 SQIVND (reference sequence). Here the CDR3 DNA reads TGTGCCAGTAGTATCGGCTACAGCCTCTCTGGAAACACCATATATTTT. Amino acid sequence: CASSIGYSLSGNTIYF. The full variable domain, in which reference TRBV19 and TRBJ1-3 provide the parts outside the CDR3, is DGGITQSPKYLFRKEGQNVTLSCEQNLNHDAMYWYRQDPGQGLRLIYYSQIVNDFQKGDIAEGYSVSREKKESFPLTVTSAQKNPTAFYLCASSIGYSLSGNTIYFGEGSWLTVV.

The V gene is TRBV28, the J gene TRBJ2-7; unclear D gene. V was clipped by 3 bases and J by 3 bases, with 6 bases between them. CDR1 MDHEN and CDR2 SYDVKM come from the germline V gene. The CDR3 contains 12 residues. CDR3: CASSFLNYEQYF. CDR3 DNA sequence: TGTGCCAGCAGTTTCCTAAACTACGAGCAGTACTTC.

The V gene is TRBV5-6, the J gene TRBJ2-7, with 11 bases that match TRBD2. Germline V gives CDR1 SGHDT, CDR2 YYEEEE. After removal of 3 bases from V and 4 bases from J, the junction contained 6 bases not matched to a gene. This CDR3 region has 15 residues. The DNA for the CDR3 is TGTGCCAGCAGCTCATTTAGCGGGGGGGCGTACGAGCAGTACTTC. Protein product: CASSSFSGGAYEQYF.

This clone was recorded a few times. This chain uses TRBV7-9 with TRBJ2-5, with D possibly being TRBD1 (5 bases). V lost 5 bases and J 5 bases, leaving 12 bases between the germline ends. CDR1 and CDR2 from the germline V gene are SEHNR and FQNEAQ (reference sequence). This CDR3 contains 13 residues. CDR3 sequence (DNA): TGTGCCAGCAGCCAAAAGGGGCGGGAGACCCAGTACTTC. Translated, it gives CASSQKGRETQYF.

The chain employs TRBV7-8 and TRBJ2-1; weak D call: TRBD2 (6 bases). Trimming removed 1 base from V and 0 bases from J, with 16 bases in between. This CDR3 has 18 residues. The V gene's germline CDR1 is SGHVS and CDR2 FQNEAQ. CDR3: CASSLVWRGLSSYNEQFF. The CDR3 region has the DNA TGTGCCAGCAGCTTAGTGTGGAGGGGCCTGAGCTCCTACAATGAGCAGTTCTTC.

This clone appeared once. The junction shows a germline mismatch at one end, possibly a read error. This chain uses TRBV25-1 with TRBJ2-1, with D unresolved. CDR1 MGHDK and CDR2 SYGVNS come from the germline V gene. This CDR3 comprises 13 residues. The CDR3 sequence is CASGEARQPEEFF. The CDR3 region has the DNA TGTGCCAGTGGGGAAGCACGCCAACCTGAGGAGTTCTTC.

V gene TRBV5-1 combines with J gene TRBJ2-1; 7 positions match TRBD2. This CDR3 contains 15 residues. V was pared by 5 bases and J by 6 bases, with 11 bases of the junction left unmatched. Germline CDR1 is SGHRS and CDR2 is YFSETQ. CDR3 nucleotide sequence: TGCGCCAGCAGATTAGCCAGCGGGGCTCGCAATGAGCAGTTCTTC. Encoded protein: CASRLASGARNEQFF. Full variable domain (missing parts from reference TRBV5-1 and TRBJ2-1): KAGVTQTPRYLIKTRGQQVTLSCSPISGHRSVSWYQQTPGQGLQFLFEYFSETQRNKGNFPGRFSGRQFSNSRSEMNVSTLELGDSALYLCASRLASGARNEQFFGPGTRLTVL.

Comment on this clone: An end of the junction differs from the germline gene, which may be a read error. This chain links TRBV7-7 with TRBJ2-5; 8 positions agree with TRBD1. The germline CDR1 and CDR2 sequences are SSHAT and FNYEAQ (reference sequence). This CDR3 spans 15 amino acids. The CDR3 coding sequence is TGTGCTAGCAGCTCGACAGGGGTCGGCCAAGAGACCCAGTACTTC. Its protein is CASSSTGVGQETQYF. Filled out from reference TRBV7-7 and TRBJ2-5, the complete variable domain reads GAGVSQSPRYKVTKRGQDVTLRCDPISSHATLYWYQQALGQGPEFLTYFNYEAQPDKSGLPSDRFSAERPEGSISTLTIQRTEQRDSAMYRCASSSTGVGQETQYFGPGTRLLVL.